Many counts were recorded for the clone carrying this TCR beta chain. Libraries from sorted cells each used approximately 1 million CD4+ or CD8+ T cells. The data originate from a study of neurological immune-mediated disorders. Template-switch 5'RACE cDNA synthesis added a 10-nucleotide unique molecular identifier. TCRdb used MiXCR to reprocess the 5' RACE reads, holding one entry per CDR3 protein. The repertoire holds about 17,000 distinct CDR3 sequences, 3.5% seen once, with around 20% in the top ten. V shed 5 bases and J 2 bases; nucleotides not matched to a gene: 14. Germline assignment: CDR1 SQVTM and CDR2 ANQGSEA. CDR3 size: 16 residues.

The chain carries TRBV29-1 and TRBJ1-2; 7 positions agree with TRBD1. The TCR sequence derives from a middle-aged woman in good health. Sequencing was carried out using CD8+ T cells from blood. The CDR3 here is CSVRGPVWGKNYGYTF. In nucleotides, the CDR3 is TGCAGCGTTAGGGGGCCGGTGTGGGGAAAGAACTATGGCTACACCTTC.